A selection of T cell receptor beta chains follows, all from one sample in a study of blood T cells in healthy people across ages. MiXCR, applied by TCRdb to the 5' RACE reads, yields one record per CDR3 protein. The sample contains fewer than 800,000 distinct CDR3 sequences, approximately 25% of which appear only once. The same data also contributed to another study, on T cells of mothers and their children.

The sample taken for sequencing was blood. Receptors originate from a boy aged 5-17 years in good health. CDR3s include the opening cysteine and the closing phenylalanine or tryptophan. The D gene is left open where the match is weak. Not every row has a clone size; where given, it reads once, few, many or a size class.

>TRBJ2-6|TRBV4-3|.|TRBD1
TGCGCCAGCAGCCAGCTGAGGGGGGACAGGGATTTCTCTGGGGCCAACGTCCTGACTTTC
CASSQLRGDRDFSGANVLTF
>TRBJ2-7|TRBV7-2|.|.
TGTGCCAGCAGCTTAGCCGGGACACACTACGAGCAGTACTTC
CASSLAGTHYEQYF
>TRBJ2-7|TRBV11-3|.|.
TGTGCCAGCAGCTTAGGGGCAGGGTCCCCCTACGAGCAGTACTTC
CASSLGAGSPYEQYF
>TRBJ2-1|TRBV12-3/TRBV12-4|few|TRBD2
TGTGCCACCGGGAGGGCGGGGGGTAATGAGCAGTTCTTC
CATGRAGGNEQFF
>TRBJ1-2|TRBV12-3/TRBV12-4|few|.
TGTGCCAGCAGTTTAGGACGGGTGGATGGCTACACCTTC
CASSLGRVDGYTF
>TRBJ2-7|TRBV15|.|.
TGTGCCACCAGCAGAGATGGGGTGGGTTTCTACGAGCAGTACTTC
CATSRDGVGFYEQYF
>TRBJ1-2|TRBV20-1|.|.
TGCAGTGCTGGGTCGTATGACTATGGCTACACCTTC
CSAGSYDYGYTF
>TRBJ2-7|TRBV2|many|.
TGTGCCAGCAGATGGACGGGCTTGGGCGAGCAGTACTTC
CASRWTGLGEQYF
>TRBJ2-5|TRBV20-1|.|TRBD2
TGCAGTGCAGCCCGGGAGGGGCAAGAGACCCAGTACTTC
CSAAREGQETQYF
>TRBJ2-5|TRBV7-9|.|.
TGTGCCAGCAGCAATAGAGGGGCGGGGAACCGAGAGACCCAGTACTTC
CASSNRGAGNRETQYF